This TCR beta chain originates from a study of T cells in Graves' hyperthyroidism and ophthalmopathy. Study-level information: Peripheral blood sampling occurred at initial diagnosis, before any treatment. General study points: Most clonotypes expanded in thyroid above 0.001 were likewise present in blood.

TCR beta CDR3 regions were amplified from RNA transcripts. RT-PCR in the first round (using the HTBI primer set) targeted the TCR CDR3. TCRdb ran MiXCR on the multiplex PCR reads and lists one entry per CDR3 protein. The data contain some 500,000 distinct CDR3 sequences, around 22% of them singletons. About 10 ml fresh peripheral blood yielded the PBMCs. This CDR3 spans 14 amino acids. Trimming stripped 5 bases from V and 0 bases from J, with 11 bases between. The germline gives CDR1 SGHTA, CDR2 FQGNSA. This clonotype was detected ten times or more. The antigen remains unidentified. The chain uses TRBV7-2 and TRBJ2-7; perhaps TRBD1 as D (6 bases). The specimen was blood. The clonotype comes from a woman between 25 and 40 years old with Graves' ophthalmopathy. This CDR3 is CASSAQGSSYEQYF. The CDR3 coding sequence is TGTGCCAGCAGCGCACAGGGTTCCTCCTACGAGCAGTACTTC.